What follows are 10 T cell receptor beta chains derived from one specimen sequenced in a study of blood T cell repertoires in COVID-19. Clones were sequenced by immunoSEQ multiplex PCR, and TCRdb holds only the in-frame ones, with some missing. This table has about 150,000 clones, more than 85% appearing once. The material sequenced was PBMCs or T cells enriched from blood (not recorded which). These receptors were collected from a woman in her forties or fifties who had recovered from COVID-19.

This rearrangement joins TRBV2 to TRBJ1-5, with 7 bases identical to TRBD1. Germline trimming cut 4 bases from V and 0 bases from J; bases unmatched to any gene: 3. Germline V gene lookup returns CDR1 SNHLY and CDR2 FYNNEI. The CDR3 length is 15 residues. CDR3 nucleotide sequence: TGTGCCAGCAGTGGGGGACAGAGTAGCAATCAGCCCCAGCATTTT. This encodes CASSGGQSSNQPQHF.

In this sample, this clone turned up a few times. The chain combines TRBV10-2 with TRBJ1-4; D remains ambiguous. The germline V and J ends were trimmed by 3 bases and 4 bases, with 12 bases remaining between them. The germline V gene encodes CDR1 WSHSY and CDR2 SAAADI. The CDR3 loop spans 15 amino acids. The CDR3 protein is CASSDPRRDNEKLFF. As DNA, the CDR3 is TGCGCCAGCAGTGACCCGCGGAGGGATAATGAAAAACTGTTTTTT.

This chain joins TRBV25-1 and TRBJ1-2, with TRBD1 identical over 11 bases. Germline CDR1 and CDR2: MGHDK and SYGVNS. V was pared by 4 bases and J by 8 bases, with 9 bases of the junction left unmatched. This CDR3 is built from 15 residues. Here the CDR3 reads CASSAGTGGIEGYTF. In DNA form, the CDR3 reads TGTGCCAGCAGTGCGGGGACAGGGGGAATAGAAGGCTACACCTTC.

The chain is built from TRBV6-5 and TRBJ1-5, with a weak D call TRBD1 (6 bases). The CDR3 sequence is 13 residues long. V lost 2 bases and J 6 bases, leaving 8 bases between the germline ends. Germline V lookup: CDR1 MNHEY, CDR2 SVGAGI. The chain's CDR3 is CASSYEGGQPQHF. DNA of the CDR3: TGTGCCAGCAGTTACGAAGGGGGTCAGCCCCAGCATTTT.

The chain recombines TRBV6-1 with TRBJ2-7; maybe TRBD2 (6 bases). The CDR3 sequence is 16 residues long. V lost 3 bases and J lost 2, with 17 bases in between. The germline V gene has CDR1 MNHNS and CDR2 SASEGT. In DNA form, the CDR3 reads TGTGCCAGCAGTGACCCCCGGGGGACGAGAACCTACGAGCAGTACTTC. Its protein is CASSDPRGTRTYEQYF.

The genes are TRBV15 and TRBJ2-7, with a tentative D call TRBD1 (6 bases). V was shortened by 5 bases and J by 3 bases, with 14 bases between the two germline ends. CDR3 length: 14 residues. Germline lookup yields CDR1 LNHNV and CDR2 YYDKDF (reference sequence). CDR3 in amino acids: CATSSGVQGYEQYF. CDR3 in DNA: TGTGCCACCAGCTCAGGGGTCCAGGGCTACGAGCAGTACTTC.

This chain connects TRBV9 to TRBJ2-2; the D is unclear. Trimming left V 4 bases short and J 7 bases short, with 8 bases between. CDR3 size: 12 residues. Germline CDR1 reads SGDLS; CDR2 reads YYNGEE. Here the CDR3 DNA reads TGTGCCAGCAGCCAACTTGTCGGGGAGCTGTTTTTT. Encoded protein: CASSQLVGELFF. The variable domain in full, completed from reference TRBV9 and TRBJ2-2, reads DSGVTQTPKHLITATGQRVTLRCSPRSGDLSVYWYQQSLDQGLQFLIQYYNGEERAKGNILERFSAQQFPDLHSELNLSSLELGDSALYFCASSQLVGELFFGEGSRLTVL.

The chain uses TRBV7-8 and TRBJ1-3; D gene uncertain. V shed 1 base and J shed 3 bases, with 10 bases lying between them. The CDR3 is 15 residues long. Germline-derived CDR1 and CDR2 are SGHVS and FQNEAQ. The CDR3 here is CASSLEWRNGNTIYF. The CDR3 DNA follows: TGTGCCAGCAGCTTAGAATGGAGGAATGGAAACACCATATATTTT.

The chain carries TRBV6-1 and TRBJ2-7; D not resolved. The CDR3 extends over 15 amino acids. Trimming left V 2 bases short and J 0 bases short, with 11 bases between. CDR1 is MNHNS, CDR2 SASEGT, per germline. The CDR3 spells CASSENLHSSYEQYF. CDR3 nucleotides: TGTGCCAGCAGTGAAAACTTGCACAGCTCCTACGAGCAGTACTTC.

J is TRBJ1-5 and V is TRBV5-5; 10 nucleotides match TRBD1. V lost 4 bases and J lost 1; bases outside the gene matches: 2. The CDR3 loop spans 15 amino acids. Germline V gene sequence: CDR1 SGHKS, CDR2 YYEKEE (reference sequence). CDR3 amino acids: CASSLTGGSNQPQHF. The DNA for the CDR3 is TGTGCCAGCAGCCTGACAGGGGGCAGCAATCAGCCCCAGCATTTT.